Shown below are 29 T cell receptor beta chains from a single sample sequenced in a study of siplizumab effects on memory and regulatory T cells (dated by TCRdb to the late 2010s). To prepare the library, the immunoSEQ multiplex PCR assay was applied. TCRdb carries this immuneACCESS record with in-frame sequences only. Its versions omit some clonotypes, under half of them owing to an unresolved V gene in the studies checked, with the rest unexplained. The sample table records under 100,000 clones; over 90% of these occur just once. The biggest ten clones account for 1.3% of the sample. Source material: non-Treg CD4+ T cells sorted from blood. Explained via the paper, the cell subset or site label denotes: FACS-sorted unstimulated CD4+ non-regulatory T cells. The receptors come from a human donor in good health.

This chain links TRBV28 with TRBJ2-6, with D maybe TRBD2 (5 bases). The CDR3 spans 15 residues. V was cut by 6 bases and J by 0 bases, with 9 bases left in between. From germline, CDR1 is MDHEN and CDR2 SYDVKM. This CDR3 reads CASRTTSSGANVLTF. In DNA form, the CDR3 reads TGTGCCAGCAGGACTACTTCCTCTGGGGCCAACGTCCTGACTTTC. The entire variable domain, with the rest obtained from reference TRBV28 and TRBJ2-6, is as follows: DVKVTQSSRYLVKRTGEKVFLECVQDMDHENMFWYRQDPGLGLRLIYFSYDVKMKEKGDIPEGYSVSREKKERFSLILESASTNQTSMYLCASRTTSSGANVLTFGAGSRLTVL.

This clone has only one observation. The chain uses TRBV5-1 and TRBJ1-6, with D unclear. The V and J ends lost 2 bases and 5 bases respectively, with 8 bases between them. The germline V gene encodes CDR1 SGHRS and CDR2 YFSETQ. This CDR3 is 14 amino acids long. The CDR3 DNA sequence: TGCGCCAGCAGCTTAGCGAGCAATAATTCACCCCTCCACTTT. Its translation is CASSLASNNSPLHF. Looking up the rest from reference TRBV5-1 and TRBJ1-6 gives the full variable domain: KAGVTQTPRYLIKTRGQQVTLSCSPISGHRSVSWYQQTPGQGLQFLFEYFSETQRNKGNFPGRFSGRQFSNSRSEMNVSTLELGDSALYLCASSLASNNSPLHFGNGTRLTVT.

The chain recombines TRBV27 with TRBJ1-5; D is undetermined. CDR3 length: 15 amino acids. V was clipped by 6 bases and J by 2 bases, with 14 bases between them. Germline lookup yields CDR1 MNHEY and CDR2 SMNVEV (reference sequence). The CDR3: CASSPSALGNQPQHF. The CDR3 nucleotides are TGTGCCAGCAGCCCTTCGGCCTTGGGCAATCAGCCCCAGCATTTT.

The chain joins TRBV30 to TRBJ1-1, with D perhaps TRBD1 (6 bases). Germline V lookup: CDR1 GTSNPN, CDR2 SVGIG (reference sequence). This CDR3 contains 14 residues. Trimming pared 3 bases from V and 2 bases from J, leaving 13 bases between. In DNA form, the CDR3 reads TGTGCCTGGAGCCGAGGGACACCCAACACTGAAGCTTTCTTT. As protein: CAWSRGTPNTEAFF.

The chain couples TRBV5-6 to TRBJ1-1; D remains unclear. The V gene lost 2 bases and the J gene lost 4 bases, with 12 bases spanning the gap. The CDR3 is 14 amino acids. CDR1 is SGHDT, CDR2 YYEEEE, per germline. The CDR3 region has the DNA TGTGCCAGCAGCTTCCTTGGGGAAAGCACTGAAGCTTTCTTT. Protein product: CASSFLGESTEAFF.

Only a few counts were recorded for this clone. V and J are TRBV7-9 and TRBJ1-2; D remains unclear. V was trimmed by 5 bases and J by 10 bases, leaving 29 bases between them. Germline CDR1 reads SEHNR; CDR2 reads FQNEAQ (reference sequence). This CDR3 has 17 residues. The CDR3 protein is CASSPIKTQWAAASYTF. The CDR3 bases are TGTGCCAGCAGCCCCATAAAGACTCAGTGGGCAGCCGCCTCCTACACCTTC.

V gene TRBV19 combines with J gene TRBJ1-1, with D maybe TRBD1 (5 bases). The CDR3 has 14 amino acids. From germline, CDR1 is LNHDA and CDR2 SQIVND (reference sequence). The V gene lost 6 bases and the J gene lost 5 bases, with 16 bases spanning the gap. CDR3 sequence (DNA): TGTGCCAGTAGAAATAGGACGGGGCGAACTGAAGCTTTCTTT. This sequence encodes CASRNRTGRTEAFF.

The genes are TRBV10-3 and TRBJ2-5; D may be TRBD1 or TRBD2 (5 bases each). Germline V gene data show CDR1 as ENHRY and CDR2 as SYGVKD. CDR3 size: 12 residues. V lost 3 bases to trimming and J lost 5 bases, with 7 bases between them. CDR3 sequence reads: CAISERDETQYF. The CDR3 DNA follows: TGTGCCATCAGTGAAAGGGACGAGACCCAGTACTTC.

CDR3 sequence (DNA): TGTGCCAGCAATGTGGGAGGGAACCACAATGAGCAGTTCTTC. It translates to CASNVGGNHNEQFF. J is TRBJ2-1 and V is TRBV25-1, with 7 bases matching TRBD2. The CDR3 has 14 amino acids. With 7 bases clipped from V and 5 bases from J, the junction kept 8 bases outside the gene matches. In germline, CDR1 is MGHDK, CDR2 SYGVNS. Filled out from reference TRBV25-1 and TRBJ2-1, the complete variable domain reads EADIYQTPRYLVIGTGKKITLECSQTMGHDKMYWYQQDPGMELHLIHYSYGVNSTEKGDLSSESTVSRIRTEHFPLTLESARPSHTSQYLCASNVGGNHNEQFFGPGTRLTVL.

This chain connects TRBV13 to TRBJ2-2; unclear D gene. The ends were cut back, 3 bases at V and 1 base at J, with 12 bases in the middle. CDR1 and CDR2 from the germline V gene are PRHDT and FYEKMQ (reference sequence). This CDR3 spans 16 amino acids. The CDR3 DNA reads as TGTGCCAGCAGCTTTCGGCGGACCCGGAACACCGGGGAGCTGTTTTTT. It yields the protein CASSFRRTRNTGELFF.

This chain uses TRBV15 with TRBJ2-3; no definite D call. The germline V gene encodes CDR1 LNHNV and CDR2 YYDKDF (reference sequence). The ends were cut back, 4 bases at V and 3 bases at J, with 5 bases in the middle. This CDR3 is built from 12 residues. The CDR3 spells CATSIQTDTQYF. As DNA, the CDR3 is TGTGCCACCAGCATTCAGACAGATACGCAGTATTTT.

The chain links TRBV5-4 to TRBJ2-5; D is ambiguous. This CDR3 has 16 amino acids. Per the germline V gene, CDR1 is SGHNT and CDR2 is YYREEE (reference sequence). V was clipped by 4 bases and J by 5 bases, with 21 bases between them. The CDR3 DNA reads as TGTGCCAGCAGCCCCGCCCCACGATCCCGTGGCGAGACCCAGTACTTC. This encodes CASSPAPRSRGETQYF.

This clone showed up just a few times. The same CDR3 can be traced to other DNA sequences in this sample. The chain is built from TRBV28 and TRBJ1-2, with no clear D. The CDR3 consists of 12 residues. V shed 5 bases and J shed 2 bases, with 6 bases lying between them. The germline V gene encodes CDR1 MDHEN and CDR2 SYDVKM. The DNA of the CDR3 is TGTGCCAGCAGTACCGGGAACTATGGCTACACCTTC. Translation gives CASSTGNYGYTF.

CDR3 coding DNA: TGTGCCACCAGTAGAATCAGGTGGTATGGCTACACCTTC. Translation gives CATSRIRWYGYTF. The chain employs TRBV15 and TRBJ1-2; D remains ambiguous. Per germline, CDR1 LNHNV and CDR2 YYDKDF (reference sequence). Trimming removed 6 bases from V and 5 bases from J, with 13 bases in between. This CDR3 region has 13 residues. Variable domain in full (rest from reference TRBV15 and TRBJ1-2): DAMVIQNPRYQVTQFGKPVTLSCSQTLNHNVMYWYQQKSSQAPKLLFHYYDKDFNNEADTPDNFQSRRPNTSFCFLDIRSPGLGDTAMYLCATSRIRWYGYTFGSGTRLTVV.

The chain carries TRBV7-9 and TRBJ2-2; D not certain. Germline CDR1 is SEHNR and CDR2 is FQNEAQ (reference sequence). The germline V and J ends were trimmed by 5 bases and 0 bases, with 10 bases remaining between them. The CDR3 is 15 amino acids. The CDR3 DNA is TGTGCCAGCAGCCCCGGTAGCACGAACACCGGGGAGCTGTTTTTT. Translation gives CASSPGSTNTGELFF. Filled out from reference TRBV7-9 and TRBJ2-2, the complete variable domain reads DTGVSQNPRHKITKRGQNVTFRCDPISEHNRLYWYRQTLGQGPEFLTYFQNEAQLEKSRLLSDRFSAERPKGSFSTLEIQRTEQGDSAMYLCASSPGSTNTGELFFGEGSRLTVL.

The gene calls are TRBV4-1 and TRBJ1-2; D not resolved. Looked up from germline, CDR1 is MGHRA and CDR2 is YSYEKL. V was trimmed by 3 bases and J by 7 bases, leaving 21 bases between them. The CDR3 covers 16 residues. As DNA, the CDR3 is TGCGCCAGCAGCCAGGAACCCCTCCGGATGGTAGGTGGCTACACCTTC. It is translated as CASSQEPLRMVGGYTF.

V usage is TRBV9 and J usage is TRBJ2-7, with 14 bases lining up with TRBD2. The ends lost 0 bases at V and 5 bases at J; junction bases unmatched: 4. The CDR3 runs to 16 residues. Per germline, CDR1 SGDLS and CDR2 YYNGEE. The CDR3, as DNA: TGTGCCAGCAGCGTAGCCCCGGGACTAGCGGGGGACGAGCAGTACTTC. It specifies CASSVAPGLAGDEQYF.

The CDR3 bases are TGTGCCTGGAGTGTACGGGGCAGCACTGAAGCTTTCTTT. This encodes CAWSVRGSTEAFF. The V call is TRBV30, the J call TRBJ1-1, with a possible D match to TRBD1 (5 bases). The CDR3 has 13 amino acids. The V gene's germline CDR1 is GTSNPN and CDR2 SVGIG (reference sequence). Trimming left V 0 bases short and J 4 bases short, with 9 bases between.

The V gene is TRBV7-9, the J gene TRBJ2-3, with D uncertain. The CDR3 runs to 18 residues. Germline V CDR1 and CDR2: SEHNR, FQNEAQ (reference sequence). The V gene lost 8 bases and the J gene lost 3 bases, with 27 bases spanning the gap. CDR3 sequence (DNA): TGTGCCAGCGCCCGCGCGGTAATCGTGGCGGCCTTAACAGATACGCAGTATTTT. Its protein product is CASARAVIVAALTDTQYF.

The sample holds a few counts of this clone. V gene TRBV29-1 combines with J gene TRBJ2-1; 7 bases agree with TRBD2. The CDR3 extends over 13 amino acids. The V segment lost 4 bases and the J segment 5 bases; nucleotides outside the gene matches: 5. From germline, CDR1 is SQVTM and CDR2 ANQGSEA. The CDR3 DNA reads as TGCAGCGTTGCTAGCGGACTAAACAATGAGCAGTTCTTC. It is translated as CSVASGLNNEQFF.

V gene TRBV7-3 combines with J gene TRBJ2-3, with no clear D. The CDR3 length is 12 residues. CDR1 and CDR2 (germline): SGHTA, FQGTGA. Trimming removed 8 bases from V and 1 base from J, with 7 bases in between. CDR3 bases: TGTGCCAGCTCTGGGGGCACAGATACGCAGTATTTT. This sequence encodes CASSGGTDTQYF. The full variable domain, its missing parts supplied by reference TRBV7-3 and TRBJ2-3, is GAGVSQTPSNKVTEKGKYVELRCDPISGHTALYWYRQSLGQGPEFLIYFQGTGAADDSGLPNDRFFAVRPEGSVSTLKIQRTERGDSAVYLCASSGGTDTQYFGPGTRLTVL.

This chain joins TRBV30 and TRBJ1-5; D is perhaps TRBD1 (5 bases). Germline CDR1 and CDR2: GTSNPN and SVGIG (reference sequence). CDR3 size: 14 residues. V was shortened by 0 bases and J by 6 bases, with 12 bases between the two germline ends. CDR3 in DNA: TGTGCCTGGAGTGTTTGGGGGAAAGGTCAGCCCCAGCATTTT. It yields the protein CAWSVWGKGQPQHF.

The chain combines TRBV28 with TRBJ1-1; maybe TRBD1 (6 bases). The V gene's germline CDR1 is MDHEN and CDR2 SYDVKM. CDR3 length: 15 residues. Trimming removed 6 bases at V and 1 base at J, with 15 bases between. This CDR3 reads CASSLWGGPNTEAFF. CDR3 nucleotides: TGTGCCAGCAGCCTATGGGGGGGCCCGAACACTGAAGCTTTCTTT.

The chain employs TRBV6-6 and TRBJ1-4; D call uncertain. V was cut by 6 bases and J by 2 bases, with 4 bases left in between. CDR3 length equals 12 residues. Germline CDR1 MNHNY, CDR2 SVGAGI (reference sequence). CDR3 sequence (DNA): TGTGCCAGCAGGAGGACTAATGAAAAACTGTTTTTT. Protein sequence: CASRRTNEKLFF.

The rearrangement links TRBV30 to TRBJ2-3; TRBD2 matches 9 bases. Germline CDR1 is GTSNPN and CDR2 is SVGIG (reference sequence). V was clipped by 2 bases and J by 2 bases; unmatched bases: 5. CDR3 size: 15 residues. The CDR3 reads CAWSMTSGYTDTQYF. CDR3 nucleotide sequence: TGTGCCTGGAGTATGACTAGCGGATACACAGATACGCAGTATTTT.

The chain joins TRBV30 to TRBJ2-5; D remains ambiguous. The CDR3 has 13 residues. Germline V gene sequence: CDR1 GTSNPN, CDR2 SVGIG (reference sequence). The V gene lost 2 bases and the J gene lost 1 base, with 8 bases spanning the gap. CDR3: CAWSMRTQETQYF. CDR3 coding DNA: TGTGCCTGGAGTATGAGGACCCAAGAGACCCAGTACTTC.

The rearrangement joins TRBV29-1 to TRBJ2-7; 11 bases are shared with TRBD2. Germline V gene lookup returns CDR1 SQVTM and CDR2 ANQGSEA. The V gene end was trimmed by 5 bases and the J gene end by 9 bases; junction bases not matched to a gene: 18. This CDR3 is built from 16 residues. The CDR3 here is CSVNYRGTSGRIWQYF. The CDR3, as DNA: TGCAGCGTTAACTATAGAGGGACTAGCGGCCGGATTTGGCAGTACTTC.

CDR3 protein: CASSLALAQNEQFF. DNA for the CDR3: TGTGCCAGCAGCTTAGCCCTAGCTCAGAATGAGCAGTTCTTC. This sequence joins TRBV7-9 and TRBJ2-1, with D possibly being TRBD2 (5 bases). Germline V gene lookup returns CDR1 SEHNR and CDR2 FQNEAQ (reference sequence). V shed 0 bases and J shed 7 bases, with 10 bases lying between them. This CDR3 contains 14 residues. The variable domain in full, completed from reference TRBV7-9 and TRBJ2-1, reads DTGVSQNPRHKITKRGQNVTFRCDPISEHNRLYWYRQTLGQGPEFLTYFQNEAQLEKSRLLSDRFSAERPKGSFSTLEIQRTEQGDSAMYLCASSLALAQNEQFFGPGTRLTVL.

This clone was seen a single time. The chain couples TRBV18 to TRBJ2-3, with 11 bases aligning to TRBD2. With 5 bases clipped from V and 3 bases from J, the junction kept 7 bases outside the gene matches. The CDR3 length is 16 residues. CDR1 is KGHSH and CDR2 is LQKENI in the germline V gene. The CDR3 here is CASSFTSGSPTDTQYF. As DNA, the CDR3 is TGTGCCAGCTCATTTACTAGCGGGAGTCCGACAGATACGCAGTATTTT. Full variable domain (rest looked up from reference TRBV18 and TRBJ2-3): NAGVMQNPRHLVRRRGQEARLRCSPMKGHSHVYWYRQLPEEGLKFMVYLQKENIIDESGMPKERFSAEFPKEGPSILRIQQVVRGDSAAYFCASSFTSGSPTDTQYFGPGTRLTVL.